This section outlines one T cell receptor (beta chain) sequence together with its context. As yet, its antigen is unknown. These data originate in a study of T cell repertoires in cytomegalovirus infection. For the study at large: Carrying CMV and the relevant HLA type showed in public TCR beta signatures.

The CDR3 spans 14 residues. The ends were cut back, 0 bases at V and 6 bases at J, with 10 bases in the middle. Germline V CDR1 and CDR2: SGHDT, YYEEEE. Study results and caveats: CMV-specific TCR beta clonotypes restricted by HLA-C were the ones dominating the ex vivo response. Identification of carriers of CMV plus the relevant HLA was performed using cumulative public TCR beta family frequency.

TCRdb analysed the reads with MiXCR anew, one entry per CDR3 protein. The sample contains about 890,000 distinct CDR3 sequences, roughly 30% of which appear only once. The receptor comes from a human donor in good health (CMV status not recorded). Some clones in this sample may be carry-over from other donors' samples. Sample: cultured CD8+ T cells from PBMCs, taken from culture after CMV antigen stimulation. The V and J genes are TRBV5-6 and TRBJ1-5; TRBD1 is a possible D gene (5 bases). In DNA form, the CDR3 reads TGTGCCAGCAGCTTGGGGGACGGAATTCAGCCCCAGCATTTT. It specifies CASSLGDGIQPQHF.